This T cell receptor (beta chain) was documented in a study of T cells after yellow fever vaccination (dated by TCRdb to the late 2010s). For the study in its entirety: The SMART-Seq v4 Ultra Low Input RNA kit was used to prepare libraries from fractions with low cell numbers. The cohort comprised two healthy male donors, one aged 18 to 29 and one aged 30 to 39 years. Bulk PBMC replicates and cell subsets were isolated from blood drawn at multiple timepoints before and after both primary and secondary immunization. To follow T-cell clones before and after both primary and booster YFV17D yellow fever vaccination, bulk TCR alpha and beta repertoires underwent longitudinal sequencing.

This clonotype was seen a few times. Its antigen is unknown. Qualities for individual bases were not recorded, and no much larger clone is one base off. General study outcomes and caveats: The study included only a couple of donors, which limits how far the findings can be generalized. FACS-sorted repertoires could contain abundant contaminating clonotypes from the bulk population, so computational filtering was required. Compared with the primary T-cell response, the secondary T-cell response was faster but weaker, reaching its peak on day 5 rather than on day 15. A small share of clonotypes was detected in both CD4 and CD8 compartments, with the overlap likely arising from convergent recombination. After the booster, most of the clones that had expanded following primary vaccination were detected again (approximately 95% of CD4 and roughly 88% of CD8), which suggests that memory was broadly maintained.

Synthesis of TCR cDNA relied on 5'RACE template switching, a step that introduced a universal primer site along with unique molecular identifiers. Priming of cDNA synthesis was performed from both the TCR alpha and TCR beta constant segments. Libraries were amplified in two PCR steps, with sample barcodes and sequencing adapters added in the second step. Sequencing of libraries was performed on Illumina HiSeq 2500 (2x100 bp) or NovaSeq (2x150 bp). As for how the authors treated the data: MIGEC was used to demultiplex reads and collapse the reads into UMI consensus sequences, and MiXCR was used for V(D)J alignment. Clonotypes responding to the vaccine were identified with edgeR on replicate PBMC samples, with the criteria of FDR below 0.01 and a log2 fold change above 5 up to day 15. Bulk clonotypes were assigned CD4 or CD8 identity according to which sequenced CD4 or CD8 repertoire held them at higher abundance. Clones were called with MiXCR by TCRdb after fastp trimmed the public reads at Q25, and only in-frame beta chains were retained. Identical CDR3 proteins give one entry, which carries the most common genes and DNA. TCRdb's processing, not the authors', yielded these V and J calls. Present in this sample are approximately 510,000 distinct CDR3 sequences, 21% of which were seen just once. The biggest ten clones account for approximately 15% of the sample.

The germline V gene (reference sequence) specifies PRHDT as CDR1 and FYEKMQ as CDR2. From cysteine to phenylalanine, the CDR3 is 15 amino acids long. This entry keeps only the CDR3 DNA: 45 bases, framed from base 1. The junction shows trimming of 5 bases on V and 1 base on J, and the gene matches do not reach 7 bases of it. The treatment or condition label here, explained by the study, means: live attenuated yellow fever vaccine strain. At each blood-draw timepoint, two biological replicates of bulk PBMCs were collected. A standard Ficoll-Paque protocol was used to isolate PBMCs from peripheral blood. TriZol was used to extract RNA from bulk PBMCs, CD4 and CD8 fractions, and dextramer-positive and dextramer-negative fractions.

The sequence is built from TRBV13 and TRBJ2-5, and 7 junctional nucleotides match TRBD1. The clonotype comes from a man aged 18-30 years who received the YFV17D yellow fever vaccine. The sample was PBMCs, taken about 20 days after the first yellow fever vaccination. The nucleotides read TGTGCCAGCAGCGCCCGAGGACAGGCCCAAGAGACCCAGTACTTC. Its translation reads: CASSARGQAQETQYF.